A selection of T cell receptor beta chains follows, all from one sample in a study of CD8+ T cells in alopecia areata. TCRdb's table, derived via immunoSEQ multiplex PCR, lists solely in-frame clones and lacks some. The sample includes about 97,000 clones, 41% of them seen just once. The sequenced sample consisted of CD4+ T cells sorted from blood. The source is a human donor with alopecia areata. The CDR3 runs from the conserved cysteine through the conserved F or W. A D gene is named only where the DNA matches it firmly. Only part of the rows carry a size: once, few, many, or a class if the clone is expanded.

TRBD1	TRBV7-6	few	TRBJ2-7	CASSFGQGYEQYF	TGTGCCAGCAGCTTCGGACAGGGCTACGAGCAGTACTTC
TRBD1	TRBV23-1	-	TRBJ2-7	CASSQDGRKGQGAYEQYF	TGCGCCAGCAGTCAAGACGGAAGAAAGGGACAGGGGGCGTACGAGCAGTACTTC
TRBD1	TRBV29-1	-	TRBJ2-5	CSVRTGEETQYF	TGCAGCGTGCGGACAGGGGAGGAGACCCAGTACTTC
TRBD1	TRBV5-1	-	TRBJ2-3	CASNLDGTGVPDTQYF	TGCGCCAGCAACCTTGACGGGACAGGGGTCCCAGATACGCAGTATTTT
TRBD1	TRBV19	-	TRBJ2-5	CASTPQGAKETQYF	TGTGCCAGTACCCCCCAGGGGGCTAAAGAGACCCAGTACTTC
TRBD2	TRBV7-9	-	TRBJ2-1	CASTASGEKQFF	TGTGCCAGCACGGCTAGCGGGGAGAAGCAGTTCTTC
TRBD2	TRBV4-2	once	TRBJ2-5	CASSQDVALAGQETQYF	TGTGCCAGCAGCCAAGATGTAGCGCTAGCGGGACAAGAGACCCAGTACTTC
TRBD1	TRBV5-1	-	TRBJ1-4	CASSLTGAGELFF	TGCGCCAGCAGCCTGACAGGGGCTGGGGAACTGTTTTTT
TRBD1	TRBV2	few	TRBJ1-5	CASSPDRFYSNQPQHF	TGTGCCAGCAGCCCGGACAGGTTCTATAGCAATCAGCCCCAGCATTTT
-	TRBV5-1	-	TRBJ2-1	CASSLADRYNEQFF	TGCGCCAGCAGCTTGGCGGACAGATACAATGAGCAGTTCTTC
TRBD2	TRBV9	-	TRBJ2-7	CASSVALAGEWMSAYEQYF	TGTGCCAGCAGCGTAGCGCTAGCGGGAGAATGGATGTCGGCCTACGAGCAGTACTTC
-	TRBV19	few	TRBJ2-7	CASSIGRRVYEQYF	TGTGCCAGTAGTATCGGCAGAAGAGTCTACGAGCAGTACTTC
TRBD1	TRBV4-3	few	TRBJ2-7	CASSHAGTGGYEQYF	TGCGCCAGCAGCCACGCAGGGACAGGGGGCTACGAGCAGTACTTC
TRBD1	TRBV29-1	few	TRBJ2-5	CSVRERDRQETQYF	TGCAGCGTTAGAGAGAGGGACAGACAAGAGACCCAGTACTTC
-	TRBV7-3	-	TRBJ1-5	CASSLVRGRSNQPQHF	TGTGCCAGCAGCTTAGTGAGGGGCCGAAGCAATCAGCCCCAGCATTTT
-	TRBV29-1	-	TRBJ2-3	CSVRGTLTDTQYF	TGCAGCGTCCGAGGGACCCTCACAGATACGCAGTATTTT
-	TRBV30	few	TRBJ2-4	CAWSVVRGIQYF	TGTGCCTGGAGTGTAGTAAGGGGCATTCAGTACTTC
-	TRBV6-5	-	TRBJ1-1	CASMVNTEAFF	TGTGCCAGTATGGTGAACACTGAAGCTTTCTTT
TRBD2	TRBV29-1	few	TRBJ2-5	CSALPSGREETQYF	TGCAGCGCCTTACCTAGCGGGAGGGAAGAGACCCAGTACTTC
-	TRBV30	-	TRBJ1-2	CAWSGTPINYGYTF	TGTGCCTGGTCCGGGACACCGATTAACTATGGCTACACCTTC
TRBD2	TRBV28	few	TRBJ2-3	CAIHLRTSGTDTQYF	TGTGCCATCCATCTTCGGACTAGCGGTACAGATACGCAGTATTTT
-	TRBV30	-	TRBJ2-7	CAWSPLGREREQYF	TGTGCCTGGAGTCCTCTGGGCAGGGAACGCGAGCAGTACTTC
-	TRBV5-4	-	TRBJ2-3	CASSPGHRTDTQYF	TGTGCCAGCAGCCCGGGACACCGCACAGATACGCAGTATTTT
-	TRBV11-2	-	TRBJ2-5	CASSFLGETQYF	TGTGCCAGCAGCTTTCTCGGGGAGACCCAGTACTTC
-	TRBV27	-	TRBJ2-1	CASSLLRQGFLGEQFF	TGTGCCAGCAGTTTACTACGCCAGGGGTTTCTGGGGGAGCAGTTCTTC
TRBD1	TRBV27	-	TRBJ2-5	CASTLHQGATQYF	TGTGCCAGCACCCTACATCAGGGGGCGACCCAGTACTTC
-	TRBV6-5	-	TRBJ1-4	CASSWNRANEKLFF	TGTGCCAGCAGTTGGAACAGGGCCAATGAAAAACTGTTTTTT
-	TRBV7-2	-	TRBJ1-1	CASSLIRGNTEAFF	TGTGCCAGCAGCTTAATCCGGGGAAATACTGAAGCTTTCTTT
TRBD1	TRBV23-1	-	TRBJ2-1	CASSLGDRAYNEQFF	TGCGCCAGCAGTCTGGGAGACAGGGCATACAATGAGCAGTTCTTC
-	TRBV15	-	TRBJ2-7	CATSRERVEQYF	TGTGCCACCAGCAGAGAAAGGGTCGAGCAGTACTTC
-	TRBV25-1	-	TRBJ2-7	CASSVGLDSQEQYF	TGTGCCAGCAGTGTGGGTCTCGATTCCCAAGAGCAGTACTTC
-	TRBV2	-	TRBJ2-5	CASSGARGDETQYF	TGTGCCAGCAGTGGTGCTAGAGGGGATGAGACCCAGTACTTC
TRBD2	TRBV18	-	TRBJ2-2	CASSSLLAGVTGELFF	TGTGCCAGCTCATCCCTACTAGCGGGCGTCACCGGGGAGCTGTTTTTT
-	TRBV30	-	TRBJ2-5	CAWSVFGVGTQYF	TGTGCCTGGAGTGTATTCGGGGTTGGGACCCAGTACTTC
-	TRBV7-9	few	TRBJ2-7	CASSSPGLLDEQYF	TGTGCCAGCAGCTCCCCCGGACTTCTCGACGAGCAGTACTTC
-	TRBV5-1	few	TRBJ1-1	CASSYGSMNTEAFF	TGCGCCAGCAGCTACGGGTCCATGAACACTGAAGCTTTCTTT